This entry lists 19 T cell receptor beta chains sequenced from one sample in a study of blood T cells in healthy people across ages. The second PCR ran roughly 7 to 12 cycles with a sample-barcoded 5' primer and J-beta primers. TCRdb processed the 5' RACE reads anew with MiXCR; each CDR3 protein has one entry. Among about 1,500,000 distinct CDR3 sequences listed, 40% to 50% were seen once. Sequenced sample: blood. The source of these receptors is a woman aged 18 to 35 in good health.

This clonotype was seen only a few times. The chain employs TRBV6-1 and TRBJ2-3; 11 positions match TRBD2. This CDR3 is 16 amino acids long. V gave up 6 bases and J gave up 5 bases; unmatched junction bases: 10. CDR1 MNHNS and CDR2 SASEGT come from the germline V gene. The CDR3 loop is CASRTGTSGSKDTQYF. CDR3 DNA sequence: TGTGCCAGCAGGACCGGGACTAGCGGTTCAAAAGATACGCAGTATTTT.

This clonotype was counted between two and nine times. The chain has TRBV7-9 and TRBJ2-1, with unresolved D. CDR3 length: 14 amino acids. Germline-derived CDR1 and CDR2 are SEHNR and FQNEAQ (reference sequence). V lost 1 base, J lost 9 bases, and 13 bases lay in between. Here the CDR3 reads CASSLEAGGSEQFF. The CDR3 DNA reads TGTGCCAGCAGCTTAGAGGCAGGCGGTAGTGAGCAGTTCTTC.

V is TRBV28 and J is TRBJ2-3, with D perhaps given as TRBD1 or TRBD2 (6 bases each). Per germline, CDR1 MDHEN and CDR2 SYDVKM. V lost 2 bases and J 6 bases, leaving 12 bases between the germline ends. The CDR3 has 14 amino acids. The CDR3 reads CASSLPGAGDTQYF. The CDR3 nucleotides are TGTGCCAGCAGTTTACCGGGGGCGGGCGATACGCAGTATTTT.

J is TRBJ1-1 and V is TRBV6-1; D is unclear. V lost 5 bases and J 3 bases, leaving 19 bases between the germline ends. Germline V gene sequence: CDR1 MNHNS, CDR2 SASEGT. This CDR3 spans 16 amino acids. For the CDR3, the DNA is TGTGCCAGCAGTAAGGCACACTCCGTAGCGTACACTGAAGCTTTCTTT. It yields the protein CASSKAHSVAYTEAFF.

V usage is TRBV21-1 and J usage is TRBJ2-3; TRBD1 was called by the table and not checked on the DNA. TRBV21-1 is a known pseudogene. This CDR3 has 19 amino acids. In nucleotides, the CDR3 is TGTGCCAGCAGCAAAGGAATAAAGACAGAAATTTATTGCACAGATACGCAGTATTTT. Encoded protein: CASSKGIKTEIYCTDTQYF.

The chain recombines TRBV2 with TRBJ2-1; 8 nucleotides agree with TRBD2. Germline V CDR1 and CDR2: SNHLY, FYNNEI. CDR3 length: 14 residues. With V trimmed by 6 bases and J by 7 bases, 8 bases remained unmatched. The CDR3 region has the DNA TGTGCCAGCAGGAGGACTAGCCCGGGGAATGAGCAGTTCTTC. Translation: CASRRTSPGNEQFF. Filled out from reference TRBV2 and TRBJ2-1, the complete variable domain reads EPEVTQTPSHQVTQMGQEVILRCVPISNHLYFYWYRQILGQKVEFLVSFYNNEISEKSEIFDDQFSVERPDGSNFTLKIRSTKLEDSAMYFCASRRTSPGNEQFFGPGTRLTVL.

V and J are TRBV6-5 and TRBJ1-2; 9 bases match TRBD1. The CDR3 contains 15 residues. Per germline, CDR1 MNHEY and CDR2 SVGAGI. Unmatched junction bases numbered 4, after V lost 0 bases and J lost 5 bases. Here the CDR3 reads CASSYSPGQGYGYTF. CDR3 nucleotides: TGTGCCAGCAGTTACTCCCCGGGACAGGGTTATGGCTACACCTTC.

V is TRBV28 and J is TRBJ2-1; 11 nucleotides match TRBD1. The J call could be wrong; TRBJ2-7 is a better fit for the DNA end. CDR1 is MDHEN, CDR2 SYDVKM, per germline. CDR3 length: 15 residues. Written as DNA, the CDR3 is TGTGCCAGCAGTCCATGGACAGGGGGCAAAAATGAGCAGTACTTC. Protein product: CASSPWTGGKNEQYF.

The chain employs TRBV6-1 and TRBJ1-1; TRBD1 matches at 11 bases. The CDR3 is 17 residues long. The V gene end was trimmed by 5 bases and the J gene end by 3 bases; junction bases not matched to a gene: 11. Germline V gives CDR1 MNHNS, CDR2 SASEGT. The CDR3: CASSSGQGAGVDTEAFF. DNA for the CDR3: TGTGCCAGCAGTAGCGGACAGGGGGCCGGCGTGGACACTGAAGCTTTCTTT.

This clonotype was counted once. CDR3 DNA: TGTGCCAGCAGCAAAGCGGGAACAGGCCCGAGAAGGAGCTCCTACGAGCAGTACTTC. It yields the protein CASSKAGTGPRRSSYEQYF. The chain uses TRBV21-1 and TRBJ2-7; TRBD1 is the table's D call, not checked against the DNA. TRBV21-1 is labeled a pseudogene. The CDR3 is 19 amino acids.

The chain links TRBV20-1 to TRBJ1-2; 8 nucleotides match TRBD1. This CDR3 region has 18 residues. V shed 8 bases, J shed 5 bases, and the junction held 25 bases outside the gene matches. Germline CDR1 and CDR2: DFQATT and SNEGSKA (reference sequence). The CDR3 coding sequence is TGCAGTTCCAGCCCAGGACAGGGACAGGCCTCCCGCTTGTATGGCTACACCTTC. This codes for CSSSPGQGQASRLYGYTF.

This clonotype was seen only a few times. This rearrangement joins TRBV29-1 to TRBJ2-5; no reliable D call. V dropped 4 bases and J dropped 4 bases, with 10 bases sitting between them. The CDR3 consists of 12 residues. Germline loops: CDR1 SQVTM, CDR2 ANQGSEA. Written as DNA, the CDR3 is TGCAGCGTTGGGGTGGAATCAGAGACCCAGTACTTC. It codes for CSVGVESETQYF.

This clonotype came up a few times. The genes are TRBV28 and TRBJ2-7, with D perhaps TRBD1 (5 bases). The V gene's germline CDR1 is MDHEN and CDR2 SYDVKM. Trimming pared 6 bases from V and 4 bases from J, leaving 10 bases between. The length of the CDR3 is 12 residues. The CDR3 here is CASRHQGYEQYF. For the CDR3, the DNA is TGTGCCAGCAGGCACCAGGGATACGAGCAGTACTTC.

The sample holds a few counts of this clonotype. This sequence joins TRBV29-1 and TRBJ2-3; 7 bases align to TRBD2. The V segment lost 4 bases and the J segment 1 base; nucleotides outside the gene matches: 5. The CDR3 is made up of 14 amino acids. Germline CDR1 is SQVTM and CDR2 is ANQGSEA. The CDR3 is CSVVASGRTDTQYF. The CDR3, as DNA: TGCAGCGTTGTGGCTAGCGGACGCACAGATACGCAGTATTTT.

This clonotype has only a few counts. CDR3 DNA sequence: TGCAGCGCTGACAGGAGTAATGAGCAGTTCTTC. Protein sequence: CSADRSNEQFF. This chain connects TRBV29-1 to TRBJ2-1; D may be TRBD1 (6 bases). Germline CDR1 and CDR2: SQVTM and ANQGSEA. Trimming stripped 7 bases from V and 7 bases from J, with 11 bases between. This CDR3 region has 11 residues.

The rearrangement uses TRBV28 and TRBJ1-1; D unresolved. The CDR3 is made up of 13 amino acids. Germline V gene lookup returns CDR1 MDHEN and CDR2 SYDVKM. V lost 3 bases and J lost 3, with 8 bases in between. The CDR3 bases are TGTGCCAGCAGTTTGGGGTATGACACTGAAGCTTTCTTT. Translating it yields CASSLGYDTEAFF.

This clonotype occurred a few times. The gene calls are TRBV5-5 and TRBJ1-2; D is undetermined. The CDR3 sequence is 14 residues long. The V gene lost 4 bases and the J gene lost 6 bases, with 16 bases spanning the gap. Germline CDR1 reads SGHKS; CDR2 reads YYEKEE (reference sequence). CDR3 region: CASSGDGDFDGYTF. The CDR3 DNA reads as TGTGCCAGCAGCGGCGACGGGGATTTTGATGGCTACACCTTC.

V and J are TRBV7-2 and TRBJ1-4; 7 bases agree with TRBD1. Losses at the gene ends were 5 bases for V and 7 bases for J; bases not matched to a gene: 10. CDR1 and CDR2 from the germline V gene are SGHTA and FQGNSA. The CDR3 contains 15 residues. The CDR3 loop is CASSPNRGGVEKLFF. The CDR3 nucleotides read TGTGCCAGCAGCCCTAACAGGGGCGGGGTTGAAAAACTGTTTTTT.

The rearrangement uses TRBV7-2 and TRBJ1-4; D perhaps matches TRBD1 (5 bases). Trimming pared 7 bases from V and 8 bases from J, leaving 20 bases between. The CDR3 has 15 residues. Germline V gives CDR1 SGHTA, CDR2 FQGNSA. The CDR3 nucleotides read TGTGCCAGCACTCGTCAACGAGGGGCGGGAGAAAAACTGTTTTTT. Its protein is CASTRQRGAGEKLFF. The full variable domain, completed using reference TRBV7-2 and TRBJ1-4, is GAGVSQSPSNKVTEKGKDVELRCDPISGHTALYWYRQSLGQGLEFLIYFQGNSAPDKSGLPSDRFSAERTGGSVSTLTIQRTQQEDSAVYLCASTRQRGAGEKLFFGSGTQLSVL.